Each of the 2 T cell receptor beta chains below was sequenced from the same sample in a study of cytomegalovirus exposure and HLA in healthy donors (dated by TCRdb to between 2016 and 2019). The receptor library was made with the immunoSEQ multiplex PCR assay. A mixture of 60 forward primers for TCR Vbeta segments and 13 reverse primers for TCR Jbeta segments was used in the multiplex PCR. This immuneACCESS table, as held by TCRdb, lists in-frame sequences with V and J called but not all clones. Of the missing ones, under half trace to an unresolved V gene in checked studies; the others have no known cause. Present in this sample are around 92,000 clones, about 84% of which were seen just once. Of the sample, under 2.5% falls within the top ten clones. Input material: PBMCs. These receptors all stem from a man younger than 35 in good health and CMV-seronegative.

The chain employs TRBV18 and TRBJ2-5, with D uncertain. Germline lookup yields CDR1 KGHSH and CDR2 LQKENI. V was shortened by 3 bases and J by 5 bases, with 4 bases between the two germline ends. The CDR3 runs 11 residues. The CDR3 is CASSPEETQYF. Written as DNA, the CDR3 is TGTGCCAGCTCACCGGAGGAGACCCAGTACTTC.

This clone was counted only a few times. The chain employs TRBV13 and TRBJ1-1; a weak D match, TRBD1 (5 bases). Per germline, CDR1 PRHDT and CDR2 FYEKMQ (reference sequence). Trimming stripped 1 base from V and 5 bases from J, with 8 bases between. The CDR3 spans 13 residues. The DNA of the CDR3 is TGTGCCAGCAGCTTAGATCCAGGGACTGAAGCTTTCTTT. Protein: CASSLDPGTEAFF.